This is a list of T cell receptor beta chains from one sample in a study of CD8 T cells in ankylosing spondylitis. Via MiXCR, TCRdb re-called the 5' RACE reads, giving one row per CDR3 protein. The table has roughly 180,000 distinct CDR3 sequences, around 13% seen once; the top ten hold approximately 15%. Sequencing used blood, either unsorted or a sorted T cell fraction (not recorded which). The receptors derive from a male donor with ankylosing spondylitis or in good health (not recorded which). The CDR3 runs from the conserved cysteine through the conserved F or W. A D gene is named only where the DNA matches it firmly. Size is omitted from some rows. Given values are once, few, many or a class for expanded clones.

D	J	size	V	length	CDR3	DNA
TRBD1	TRBJ2-7	-	TRBV20-1	17	CSARANRDRGISYEQYF	TGCAGTGCTAGGGCCAACCGGGACAGGGGAATCTCCTACGAGCAGTACTTC
-	TRBJ2-3	few	TRBV7-9	13	CASSYALSDTQYF	TGTGCCAGCAGTTACGCACTGTCAGATACGCAGTATTTT
-	TRBJ1-1	-	TRBV7-9	15	CASSPLSEANTEAFF	TGTGCCAGCAGCCCCCTCTCCGAGGCGAACACTGAAGCTTTCTTT
-	TRBJ2-5	-	TRBV6-6	13	CASSYSNQGTQYF	TGTGCCAGCAGTTACTCGAACCAAGGGACCCAGTACTTC
TRBD2	TRBJ2-1	few	TRBV3-1	15	CASSPWGGTYNEQFF	TGTGCCAGCAGCCCGTGGGGGGGAACCTACAATGAGCAGTTCTTC
-	TRBJ2-1	few	TRBV5-1	15	CASSSHTTNTNEQFF	TGCGCCAGCAGCTCGCATACGACGAACACCAATGAGCAGTTCTTC
-	TRBJ2-7	-	TRBV27	12	CASSLLVYEQYF	TGTGCCAGCAGTTTATTAGTCTACGAGCAGTACTTC
TRBD1	TRBJ1-1	-	TRBV7-9	14	CASSRGQGFTEAFF	TGTGCCAGCAGCCGGGGACAGGGGTTTACTGAAGCTTTCTTT
TRBD2	TRBJ2-5	-	TRBV29-1	16	CSVAGGAGGPPETQYF	TGCAGCGTCGCCGGCGGAGCGGGAGGGCCCCCCGAGACCCAGTACTTC
-	TRBJ2-7	many	TRBV12-3/TRBV12-4	12	CASSPGTYEQYF	TGTGCCAGCAGCCCGGGTACCTACGAGCAGTACTTC
-	TRBJ2-2	many	TRBV24-1	14	CATSADKYTGELFF	TGTGCCACCAGTGCAGACAAATACACCGGGGAGCTGTTTTTT
-	TRBJ2-5	few	TRBV6-1	13	CASSGGLQETQYF	TGTGCCAGCAGTGGAGGATTACAAGAGACCCAGTACTTC